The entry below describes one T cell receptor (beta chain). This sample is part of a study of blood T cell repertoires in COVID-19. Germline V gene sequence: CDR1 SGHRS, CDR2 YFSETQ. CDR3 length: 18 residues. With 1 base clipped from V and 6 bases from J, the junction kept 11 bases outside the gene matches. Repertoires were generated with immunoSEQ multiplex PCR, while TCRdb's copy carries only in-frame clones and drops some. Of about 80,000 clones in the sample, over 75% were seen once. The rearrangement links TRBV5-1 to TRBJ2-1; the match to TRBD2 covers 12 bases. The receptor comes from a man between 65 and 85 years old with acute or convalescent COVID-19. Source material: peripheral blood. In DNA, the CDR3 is TGCGCCAGCAGCTTGCCCCGACTAGCGGGGGAGTTAAGCAATGAGCAGTTCTTC. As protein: CASSLPRLAGELSNEQFF.